A selection of T cell receptor beta chains follows, all from one sample in a study of T cell responses to AZD1222 COVID-19 vaccine. TCRdb keeps only in-frame clones here, not all; method: immunoSEQ multiplex PCR. Of under 140,000 clones in the sample, 88% are singletons; the top ten hold 1.5% to 2%. The sequenced sample was peripheral blood, obtained on day 0 of AZD1222 vaccination. These receptors were obtained from an adult in good health. The CDR3 runs from the conserved cysteine through the conserved F or W. A D gene is named only where the DNA matches it firmly. For some rows the clone size is stated as once, few or many, or as a class when expanded; others skip it.

TRBJ2-7 TRBV19 once TRBD2 TGTGCCAGTAGTATTAGGACTAGCGGGGAGAGCTCCTACGAGCAGTACTTC CASSIRTSGESSYEQYF
TRBJ2-5 TRBV29-1 - TRBD2 TGCAGCGTTGAAGGTCTAGCGGGAGGGCCGGGAGAGACCCAGTACTTC CSVEGLAGGPGETQYF
TRBJ1-6 TRBV20-1 - - TGCAGTGCTCAGAAGTTTTCACCCCTCCACTTT CSAQKFSPLHF
TRBJ1-1 TRBV5-8 - TRBD1 TGTGCCAGCAGCCCCGGACAGGGGACACAGTCAAACACTGAAGCTTTCTTT CASSPGQGTQSNTEAFF
TRBJ2-3 TRBV5-6 - - TGTGCCAGCAGCTTGACCACAGATACGCAGTATTTT CASSLTTDTQYF
TRBJ1-4 TRBV4-1 - - TGCGCCAGCAGCCAAGATTTGGGAGGTCGGGATGAAAAACTGTTTTTT CASSQDLGGRDEKLFF
TRBJ1-5 TRBV11-2 - - TGTGCCAGCAGTTCGGGAATTCTAGATCAGCCCCAGCATTTT CASSSGILDQPQHF
TRBJ2-4 TRBV1 - - TGCACCAGCAGCCAGGGCGGACTAGCGGGAGGTAGGGACATTCAGTACTTC CTSSQGGLAGGRDIQYF
TRBJ1-2 TRBV15 - TRBD1 TGTGCCACCAGCAGAGAAACCGTGGCAGGGGGTAATGGCTACACCTTC CATSRETVAGGNGYTF
TRBJ2-2 TRBV11-1 - - TGTGCCAGCAGCTCCCACGCCGGGGGTCATACCGGGGAGCTGTTTTTT CASSSHAGGHTGELFF